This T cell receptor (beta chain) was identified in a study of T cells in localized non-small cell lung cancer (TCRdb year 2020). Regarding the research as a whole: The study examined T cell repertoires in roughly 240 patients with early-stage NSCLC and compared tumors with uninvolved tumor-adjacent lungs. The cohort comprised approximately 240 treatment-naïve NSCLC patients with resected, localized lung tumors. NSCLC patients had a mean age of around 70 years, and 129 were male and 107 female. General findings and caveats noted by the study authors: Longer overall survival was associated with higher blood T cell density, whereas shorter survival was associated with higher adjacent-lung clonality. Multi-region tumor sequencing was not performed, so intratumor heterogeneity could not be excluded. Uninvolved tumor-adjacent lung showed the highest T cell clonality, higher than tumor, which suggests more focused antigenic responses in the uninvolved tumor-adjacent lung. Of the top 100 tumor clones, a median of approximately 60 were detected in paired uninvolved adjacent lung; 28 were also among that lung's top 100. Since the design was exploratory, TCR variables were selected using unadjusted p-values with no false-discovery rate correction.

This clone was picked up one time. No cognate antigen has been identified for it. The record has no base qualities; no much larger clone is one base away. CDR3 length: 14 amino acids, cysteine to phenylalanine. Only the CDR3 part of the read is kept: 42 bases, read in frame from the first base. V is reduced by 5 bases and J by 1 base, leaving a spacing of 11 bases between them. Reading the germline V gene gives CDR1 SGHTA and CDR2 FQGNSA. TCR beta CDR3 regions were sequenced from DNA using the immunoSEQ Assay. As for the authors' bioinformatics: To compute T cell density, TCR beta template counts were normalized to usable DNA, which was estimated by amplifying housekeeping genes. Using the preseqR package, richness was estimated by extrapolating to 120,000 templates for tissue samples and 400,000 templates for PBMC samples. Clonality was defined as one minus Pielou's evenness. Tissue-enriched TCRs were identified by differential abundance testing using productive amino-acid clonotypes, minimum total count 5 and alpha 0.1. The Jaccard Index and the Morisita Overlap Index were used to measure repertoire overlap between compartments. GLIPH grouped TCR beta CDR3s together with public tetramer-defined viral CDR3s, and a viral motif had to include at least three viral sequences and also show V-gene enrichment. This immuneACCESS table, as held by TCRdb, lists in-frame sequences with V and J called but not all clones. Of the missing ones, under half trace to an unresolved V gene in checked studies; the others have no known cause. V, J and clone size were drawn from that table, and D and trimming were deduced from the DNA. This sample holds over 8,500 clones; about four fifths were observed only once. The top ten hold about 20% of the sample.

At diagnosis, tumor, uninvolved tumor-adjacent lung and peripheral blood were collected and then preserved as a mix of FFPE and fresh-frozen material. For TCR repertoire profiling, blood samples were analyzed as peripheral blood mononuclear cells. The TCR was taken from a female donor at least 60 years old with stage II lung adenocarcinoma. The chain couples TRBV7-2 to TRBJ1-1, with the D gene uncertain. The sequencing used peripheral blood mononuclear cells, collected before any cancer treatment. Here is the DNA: TGTGCCAGCAGCCGCCGGGGAGGGAACACTGAAGCTTTCTTT. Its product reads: CASSRRGGNTEAFF. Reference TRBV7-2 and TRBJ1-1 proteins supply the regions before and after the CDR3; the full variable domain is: GAGVSQSPSNKVTEKGKDVELRCDPISGHTALYWYRQSLGQGLEFLIYFQGNSAPDKSGLPSDRFSAERTGGSVSTLTIQRTQQEDSAVYLCASSRRGGNTEAFFGQGTRLTVV.